This T cell receptor beta chain was identified in a study of cytomegalovirus exposure and HLA in healthy donors. Across the study: Later, an analysis reported that the 100 to 150 validation repertoires had used the same platform as the approximately 680 first-cohort repertoires.

Generated by immunoSEQ multiplex PCR, the TCRdb table keeps only in-frame clones and is missing some. Counted here are 65,000 to 90,000 clones, around nine tenths occurring once; the ten biggest clones make up approximately 4.2%. The CDR3 has 15 amino acids. The germline V and J ends were trimmed by 3 bases and 5 bases, with 17 bases remaining between them. Germline-derived CDR1 and CDR2 are MNHEY and SMNVEV (reference sequence). Comment on this clone: Its matching antigen is unknown.

Notes on the study in general: Testing in vitro showed a few CMV-associated chains specific for CMV antigens.

Material: PBMCs. The chain couples TRBV27 to TRBJ2-7, with a possible D match to TRBD1 (6 bases). This receptor was obtained from a woman younger than 30 in good health and CMV-seropositive. CDR3 DNA: TGTGCCAGCAGTTTTTCCCCCAGGGGCACCGACGAGCAGTACTTC. It specifies CASSFSPRGTDEQYF.